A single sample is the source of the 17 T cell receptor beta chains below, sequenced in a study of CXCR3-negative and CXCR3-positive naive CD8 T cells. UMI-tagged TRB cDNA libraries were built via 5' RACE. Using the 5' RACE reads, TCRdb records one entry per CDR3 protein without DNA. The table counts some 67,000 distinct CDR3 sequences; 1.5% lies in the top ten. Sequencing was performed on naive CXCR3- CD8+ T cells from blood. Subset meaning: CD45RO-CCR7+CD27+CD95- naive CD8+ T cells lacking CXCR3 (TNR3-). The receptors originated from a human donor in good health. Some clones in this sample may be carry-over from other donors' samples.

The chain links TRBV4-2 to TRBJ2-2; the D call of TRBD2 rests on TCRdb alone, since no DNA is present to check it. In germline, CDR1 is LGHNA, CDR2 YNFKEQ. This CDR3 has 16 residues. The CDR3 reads CASSTSGALATGELFF.

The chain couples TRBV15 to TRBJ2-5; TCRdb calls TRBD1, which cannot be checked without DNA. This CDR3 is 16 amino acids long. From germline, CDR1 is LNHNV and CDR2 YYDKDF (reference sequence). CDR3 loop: CATSREVVSGGETQYF.

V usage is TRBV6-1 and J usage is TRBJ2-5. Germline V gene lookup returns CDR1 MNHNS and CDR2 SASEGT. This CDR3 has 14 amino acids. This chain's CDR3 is CASSRSSYQETQYF.

This CDR3 reads CASSLEPDNYGYTF. The chain joins TRBV7-3 to TRBJ1-2. This CDR3 is built from 14 residues. CDR1 is SGHTA and CDR2 is FQGTGA in the germline V gene.

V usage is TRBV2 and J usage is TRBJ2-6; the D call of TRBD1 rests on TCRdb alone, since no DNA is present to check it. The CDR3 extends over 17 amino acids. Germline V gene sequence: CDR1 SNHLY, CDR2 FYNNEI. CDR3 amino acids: CASSGGPSLSGANVLTF.

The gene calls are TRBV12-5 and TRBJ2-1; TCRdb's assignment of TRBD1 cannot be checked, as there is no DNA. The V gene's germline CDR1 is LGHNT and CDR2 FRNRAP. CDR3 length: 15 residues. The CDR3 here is CASGLSLGDYNEQFF.

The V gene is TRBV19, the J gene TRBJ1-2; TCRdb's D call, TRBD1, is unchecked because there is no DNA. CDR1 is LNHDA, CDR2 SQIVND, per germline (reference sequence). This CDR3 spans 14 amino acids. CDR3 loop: CASSIGTANYGYTF.

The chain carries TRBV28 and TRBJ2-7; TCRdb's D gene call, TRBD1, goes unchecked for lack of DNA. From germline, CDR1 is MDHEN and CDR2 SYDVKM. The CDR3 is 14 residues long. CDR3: CASSRPGRVYEQYF. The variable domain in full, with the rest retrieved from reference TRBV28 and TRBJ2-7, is DVKVTQSSRYLVKRTGEKVFLECVQDMDHENMFWYRQDPGLGLRLIYFSYDVKMKEKGDIPEGYSVSREKKERFSLILESASTNQTSMYLCASSRPGRVYEQYFGPGTRLTVT.

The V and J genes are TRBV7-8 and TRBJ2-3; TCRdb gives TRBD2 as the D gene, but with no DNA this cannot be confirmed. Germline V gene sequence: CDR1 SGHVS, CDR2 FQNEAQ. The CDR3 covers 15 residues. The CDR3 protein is CASSLDSGKGDTQYF.

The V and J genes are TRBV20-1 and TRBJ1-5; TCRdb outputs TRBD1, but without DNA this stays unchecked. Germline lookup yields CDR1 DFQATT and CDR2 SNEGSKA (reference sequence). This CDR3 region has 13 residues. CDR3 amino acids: CSTGAGSNQPQHF.

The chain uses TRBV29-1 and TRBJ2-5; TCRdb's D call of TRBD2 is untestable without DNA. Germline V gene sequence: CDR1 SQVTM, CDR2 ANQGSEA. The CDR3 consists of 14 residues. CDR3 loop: CSVNAWESQETQYF.

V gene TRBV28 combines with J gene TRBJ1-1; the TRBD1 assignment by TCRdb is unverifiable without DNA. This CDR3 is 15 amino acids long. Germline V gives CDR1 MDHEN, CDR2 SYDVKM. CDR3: CASSFTGLAYTEAFF.

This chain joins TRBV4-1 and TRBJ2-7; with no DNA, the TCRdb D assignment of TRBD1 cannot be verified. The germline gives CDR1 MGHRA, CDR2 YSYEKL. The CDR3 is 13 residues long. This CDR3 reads CASSQVGRFEQYF.

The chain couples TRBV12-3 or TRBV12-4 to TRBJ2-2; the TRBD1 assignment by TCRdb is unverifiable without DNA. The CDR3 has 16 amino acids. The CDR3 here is CASSPSPPEGPGELFF.

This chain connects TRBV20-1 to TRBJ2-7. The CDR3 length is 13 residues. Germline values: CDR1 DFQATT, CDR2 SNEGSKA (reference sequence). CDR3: CSARVQSSYEQYF.

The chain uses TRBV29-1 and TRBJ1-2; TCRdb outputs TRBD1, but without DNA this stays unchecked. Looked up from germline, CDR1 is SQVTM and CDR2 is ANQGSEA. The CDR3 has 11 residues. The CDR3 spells CSVRTGNGYTF.

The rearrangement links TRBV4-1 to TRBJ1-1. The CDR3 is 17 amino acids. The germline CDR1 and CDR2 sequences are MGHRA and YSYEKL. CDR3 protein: CASSQRRDPQRNTEAFF.